A selection of T cell receptor beta chains follows, all from one sample in a study of blood T cell repertoires in COVID-19. Generated by immunoSEQ multiplex PCR, the TCRdb table keeps only in-frame clones and is missing some. Of approximately 340,000 clones listed, approximately 82% are singletons. Sequenced: peripheral blood. The receptors shown here come from a man aged 25 to 40 with active or convalescent COVID-19. CDR3s include the opening cysteine and the closing phenylalanine or tryptophan. The order of the fields is J gene, D gene, V gene, clone size, CDR3 protein, CDR3 DNA. A D gene is named only where the DNA matches it firmly. Size is omitted from some rows. Given values are once, few, many or a class for expanded clones.

TRBJ2-7 TRBD1 TRBV7-2 . CASSLEQGVWYEQYF TGTGCCAGCAGCTTAGAACAGGGGGTCTGGTACGAGCAGTACTTC
TRBJ1-2 . TRBV3-1/TRBV3-2 . CASSQRANYGYTF TGTGCCAGCAGCCAGAGGGCTAACTATGGCTACACCTTC
TRBJ2-1 TRBD2 TRBV28 . CASSPGGSGIYNEQFF TGTGCCAGCAGTCCCGGGGGTAGCGGGATCTACAATGAGCAGTTCTTC
TRBJ1-5 . TRBV19 many CAGGKMGGNNQPQHF TGTGCCGGGGGAAAGATGGGGGGTAACAATCAGCCCCAGCATTTT
TRBJ2-1 . TRBV11-3 . CASSPTGTVDNEQFF TGTGCCAGCAGCCCCACCGGGACTGTCGACAATGAGCAGTTCTTC
TRBJ1-6 . TRBV18 few CASSPPQAASPLHF TGTGCCAGCTCACCACCCCAAGCGGCTTCACCCCTCCACTTT
TRBJ2-1 . TRBV12-2 . CASRPSGRAYNEQFF TGTGCAAGTCGCCCCAGCGGGAGGGCGTACAATGAGCAGTTCTTC
TRBJ2-5 TRBD1 TRBV7-2 . CASSLLGGLGQETQYF TGTGCCAGCAGCTTACTGGGCGGCCTGGGACAGGAGACCCAGTACTTC
TRBJ2-3 TRBD1 TRBV5-5 few CASSSGQFSTDTQYF TGTGCCAGCAGCTCGGGACAGTTTAGCACAGATACGCAGTATTTT
TRBJ1-2 . TRBV9 . CASSVSGHSYTF TGTGCCAGCAGCGTATCAGGACATAGCTACACCTTC
TRBJ1-2 . TRBV28 few CASSFTGTYGYTF TGTGCCAGCAGTTTTACAGGGACCTATGGCTACACCTTC
TRBJ1-5 . TRBV18 . CASSPWQASNQPQHF TGTGCCAGCTCACCATGGCAGGCTTCCAATCAGCCCCAGCATTTT
TRBJ2-7 . TRBV6-5 . CASRAIGDSYEQYF TGTGCCAGCAGAGCCATAGGGGATTCCTACGAGCAGTACTTC
TRBJ1-4 . TRBV20-1 . CQGGDEKLFF TGCCAGGGAGGGGATGAAAAACTGTTTTTT
TRBJ2-5 . TRBV11-2 . CASSLGGSPETQYF TGTGCCAGCAGCTTAGGCGGTTCCCCGGAGACCCAGTACTTC
TRBJ2-1 . TRBV5-4 . CASSLGASYNEQFF TGTGCCAGCAGCTTGGGGGCATCCTACAATGAGCAGTTCTTC
TRBJ2-2 . TRBV21-1 . CASSKRDREAGELFF TGTGCCAGCAGCAAACGTGACAGGGAGGCCGGGGAGCTGTTTTTT
TRBJ1-5 . TRBV27 once CASSPQGNQPQHF TGTGCCAGCAGTCCTCAGGGGAATCAGCCCCAGCATTTT
TRBJ2-5 . TRBV21-1 . CASSTGWGVETQYF TGTGCCAGCAGCACGGGATGGGGGGTCGAGACCCAGTACTTC
TRBJ2-3 TRBD1 TRBV24-1 . CATSDPGTGYSDTQYF TGTGCCACCAGTGACCCCGGGACAGGGTATTCAGATACGCAGTATTTT
TRBJ2-7 TRBD2 TRBV19 . CASSISGGDYEQYF TGTGCCAGTAGTATATCTGGGGGGGACTACGAGCAGTACTTC
TRBJ1-6 TRBD1 TRBV5-1 . CANEGQRVWGAHF TGCGCCAACGAGGGACAGCGAGTTTGGGGTGCCCACTTT
TRBJ1-2 TRBD1 TRBV5-8 . CASSLGGQGWDYGYTF TGTGCCAGCAGCTTGGGGGGACAGGGATGGGACTATGGCTACACCTTC
TRBJ1-3 . TRBV9 few CASSVGAEGNTIYF TGTGCCAGCAGCGTAGGGGCAGAAGGAAACACCATATATTTT
TRBJ2-1 TRBD1 TRBV10-3 . CAISESLGQGRFRSYNEQFF TGTGCCATCAGTGAGTCGCTGGGACAGGGGCGTTTTAGGTCCTACAATGAGCAGTTCTTC
TRBJ2-3 TRBD2 TRBV6-2/TRBV6-3 . CASSPSGTSTDTQYF TGTGCCAGCAGCCCCTCCGGGACTAGTACAGATACGCAGTATTTT
TRBJ1-3 . TRBV4-2 once CASSQDPVNTIYF TGTGCCAGCAGCCAAGATCCGGTAAACACCATATATTTT
TRBJ2-3 . TRBV24-1 . CATSERGRTDTQYF TGTGCCACCAGTGAACGCGGTCGCACAGATACGCAGTATTTT
TRBJ2-7 . TRBV6-2/TRBV6-3 many CASSYGGFLWEQYF TGTGCCAGCAGTTACGGAGGGTTCCTCTGGGAGCAGTACTTC
TRBJ2-3 TRBD1 TRBV12-5 . CASGSGDRGDTDTQYF TGTGCTAGTGGTTCGGGGGACAGGGGGGATACAGATACGCAGTATTTT
TRBJ1-2 TRBD1 TRBV3-1/TRBV3-2 . CASSLTGENYGYTF TGTGCCAGCAGCCTGACAGGGGAGAACTATGGCTACACCTTC
TRBJ2-3 TRBD2 TRBV9 once CASSATSGSTDTQYF TGTGCCAGCAGCGCAACTAGCGGGAGCACAGATACGCAGTATTTT
TRBJ2-7 TRBD2 TRBV4-2 few CASSQASGGIYEQYF TGTGCCAGCAGCCAAGCTAGCGGGGGAATCTACGAGCAGTACTTC
TRBJ2-3 . TRBV19 . CASSMIFGGDTQYF TGTGCCAGTAGTATGATTTTTGGCGGGGATACGCAGTATTTT
TRBJ1-3 . TRBV6-5 . CASSYVGVYDGNTIYF TGTGCCAGCAGTTACGTCGGGGTGTATGATGGAAACACCATATATTTT
TRBJ1-6 . TRBV3-1/TRBV3-2 . CASSQVGSGSPLHF TGTGCCAGCAGCCAAGTTGGCTCGGGTTCACCCCTCCACTTT
TRBJ1-1 . TRBV11-2 . CASSLVEGGPEAFF TGTGCCAGCAGCTTAGTTGAGGGAGGCCCCGAAGCTTTCTTT
TRBJ2-2 . TRBV15 . CATSLARNTGELFF TGTGCCACCAGCTTAGCGCGGAACACCGGGGAGCTGTTTTTT
TRBJ2-7 . TRBV6-2/TRBV6-3 . CASSYSRQEIYEQYF TGTGCCAGCAGTTACTCGAGACAGGAGATCTACGAGCAGTACTTC
TRBJ1-2 . TRBV6-1 . CASSGGTPGRNYGYTF TGTGCCAGCAGTGGGGGGACACCCGGGAGGAACTATGGCTACACCTTC
TRBJ2-2 . TRBV7-2 . CASSLRGYSLNTGELFF TGTGCCAGCAGCTTAAGGGGGTACAGCCTGAACACCGGGGAGCTGTTTTTT
TRBJ2-1 TRBD2 TRBV6-5 . CASRGGRYGEQFF TGTGCCTCTCGGGGCGGGAGGTATGGGGAGCAGTTCTTC
TRBJ2-5 TRBD2 TRBV24-1 . CATSDSGLAVLQETQYF TGTGCCACCAGTGATTCGGGACTAGCGGTACTCCAAGAGACCCAGTACTTC
TRBJ1-5 . TRBV2 . CASNLNRAQPQHF TGTGCCAGCAACCTTAACAGGGCTCAGCCCCAGCATTTT
TRBJ2-7 . TRBV5-1 . CASSGEQGYEQYF TGCGCCAGCAGCGGGGAACAGGGCTACGAGCAGTACTTC
TRBJ2-1 TRBD1 TRBV19 . CASSLQGGEQFF TGTGCCAGTAGTCTACAGGGGGGTGAGCAGTTCTTC
TRBJ2-2 . TRBV11-3 . CASSSPPDRSTGELFF TGTGCCAGCAGCTCCCCTCCCGACAGGAGCACCGGGGAGCTGTTTTTT
TRBJ2-7 TRBD1 TRBV18 . CASSHGQAYEQYF TGTGCCAGCTCACACGGACAGGCCTACGAGCAGTACTTC
TRBJ2-3 TRBD1 TRBV5-6 . CASSLEGQFTDTQYF TGTGCCAGCAGCTTGGAGGGACAGTTCACAGATACGCAGTATTTT
TRBJ2-3 . TRBV11-3 . CASSLGASTDTQYF TGTGCCAGCAGCTTAGGAGCTAGCACAGATACGCAGTATTTT
TRBJ2-1 TRBD2 TRBV2 . CASTRTSGMYNEQFF TGTGCCAGCACCCGGACTAGCGGGATGTACAATGAGCAGTTCTTC
TRBJ1-1 . TRBV28 . CASSLFVTEAFF TGTGCCAGCAGTTTATTCGTCACTGAAGCTTTCTTT
TRBJ2-2 . TRBV6-1 . CASSEVITGELFF TGTGCCAGCAGTGAAGTCATTACCGGGGAGCTGTTTTTT
TRBJ1-6 TRBD1 TRBV7-2 . CASSLGQGAPNSPLHF TGTGCCAGCAGCTTAGGACAGGGGGCACCTAATTCACCCCTCCACTTT